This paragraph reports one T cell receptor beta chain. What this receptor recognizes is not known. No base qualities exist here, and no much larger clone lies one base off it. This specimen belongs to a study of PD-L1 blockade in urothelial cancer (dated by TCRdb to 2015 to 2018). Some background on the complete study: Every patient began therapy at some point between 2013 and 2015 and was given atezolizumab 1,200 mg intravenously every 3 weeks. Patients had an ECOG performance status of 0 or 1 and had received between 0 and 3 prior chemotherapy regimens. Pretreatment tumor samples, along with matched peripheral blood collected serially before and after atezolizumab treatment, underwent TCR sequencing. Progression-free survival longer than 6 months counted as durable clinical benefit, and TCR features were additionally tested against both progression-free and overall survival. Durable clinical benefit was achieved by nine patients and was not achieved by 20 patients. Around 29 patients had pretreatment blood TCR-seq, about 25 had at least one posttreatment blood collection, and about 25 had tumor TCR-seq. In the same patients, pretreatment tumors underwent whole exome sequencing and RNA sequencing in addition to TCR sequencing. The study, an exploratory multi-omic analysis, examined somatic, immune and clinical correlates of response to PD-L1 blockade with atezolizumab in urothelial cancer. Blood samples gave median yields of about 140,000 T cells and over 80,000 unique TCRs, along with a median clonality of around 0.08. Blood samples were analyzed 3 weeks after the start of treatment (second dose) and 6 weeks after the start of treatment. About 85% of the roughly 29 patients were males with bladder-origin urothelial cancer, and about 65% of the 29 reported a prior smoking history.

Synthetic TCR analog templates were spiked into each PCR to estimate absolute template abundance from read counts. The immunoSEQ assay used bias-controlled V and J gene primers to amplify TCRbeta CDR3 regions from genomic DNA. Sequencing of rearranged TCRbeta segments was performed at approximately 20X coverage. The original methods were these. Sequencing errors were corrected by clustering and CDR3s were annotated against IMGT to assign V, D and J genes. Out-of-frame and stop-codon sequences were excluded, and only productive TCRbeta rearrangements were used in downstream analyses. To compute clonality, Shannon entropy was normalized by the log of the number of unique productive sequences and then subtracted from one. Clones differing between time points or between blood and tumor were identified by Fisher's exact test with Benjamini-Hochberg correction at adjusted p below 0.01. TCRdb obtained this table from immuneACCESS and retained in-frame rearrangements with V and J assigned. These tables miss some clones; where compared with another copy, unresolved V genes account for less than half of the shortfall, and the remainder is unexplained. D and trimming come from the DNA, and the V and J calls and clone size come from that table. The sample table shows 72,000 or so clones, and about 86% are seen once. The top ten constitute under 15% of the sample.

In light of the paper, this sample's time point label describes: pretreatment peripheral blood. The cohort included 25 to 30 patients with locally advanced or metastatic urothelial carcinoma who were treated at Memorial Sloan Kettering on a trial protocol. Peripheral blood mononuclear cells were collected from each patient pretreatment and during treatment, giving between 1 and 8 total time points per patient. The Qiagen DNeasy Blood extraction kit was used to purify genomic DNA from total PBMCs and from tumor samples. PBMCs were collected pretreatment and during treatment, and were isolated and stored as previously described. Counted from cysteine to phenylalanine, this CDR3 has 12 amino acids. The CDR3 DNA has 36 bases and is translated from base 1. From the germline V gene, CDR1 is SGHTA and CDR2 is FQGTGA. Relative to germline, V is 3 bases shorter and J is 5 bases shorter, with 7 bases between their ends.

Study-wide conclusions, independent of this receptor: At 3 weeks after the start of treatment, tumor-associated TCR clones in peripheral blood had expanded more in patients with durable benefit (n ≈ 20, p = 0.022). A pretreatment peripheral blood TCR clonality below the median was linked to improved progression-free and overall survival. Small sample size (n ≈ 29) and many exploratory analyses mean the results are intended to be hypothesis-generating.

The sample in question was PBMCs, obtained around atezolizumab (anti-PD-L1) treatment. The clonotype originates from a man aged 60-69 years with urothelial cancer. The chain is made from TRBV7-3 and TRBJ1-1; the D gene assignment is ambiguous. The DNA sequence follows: TGTGCCAGCAGCTTTCCGGGGACTGAAGCTTTCTTT. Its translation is CASSFPGTEAFF.